Below, 17 T cell receptor beta chains from the same sample are listed, as sequenced in a study of regulatory T cells in long-lasting Graves disease. To make TCR beta libraries, researchers used iRepertoire HTBI primers and Arm-PCR of CDR3 regions. A single record per CDR3 protein comes from TCRdb applying MiXCR to the multiplex PCR reads. The table lists 510,000 or so distinct CDR3 sequences, 12% of them singletons. Time point of the sample: newly diagnosed GD, antithyroid drugs for less than 3 months. The TCR library used RNA extracted from PBMCs. In addition, the sample was reused for a study of T cells in Graves' hyperthyroidism and ophthalmopathy.

The sequencing used peripheral blood mononuclear cells (PBMCs), collected at new diagnosis, from a patient treated with antithyroid drugs. Source of these receptors: a woman aged 25 to 39 with Graves disease.

On this clonotype: Given a much more abundant clone one base away, this may be a read error. The V gene is TRBV27, the J gene TRBJ2-5; no clear D. The J call is in doubt because the DNA end fits TRBJ2-1 better. In germline, CDR1 is MNHEY, CDR2 SMNVEV (reference sequence). The CDR3 contains 16 residues. CDR3 bases: TGTGCCAGCAGTCCGCAAGGGCGAACGATCTACGATGAGCAGTTCTTC. This sequence encodes CASSPQGRTIYDEQFF.

In this sample, this clonotype turned up many times. The CDR3 DNA follows: TGTGCCAGCAGCCCTTGGAGCGAAGGCCTCTGGGATACGCAGTATTTT. It specifies CASSPWSEGLWDTQYF. This chain joins TRBV11-3 and TRBJ2-3; D remains unclear. Germline lookup yields CDR1 SGHNT and CDR2 YENEEA. CDR3 length: 16 amino acids. With 5 bases removed from V and 6 bases from J, the gap between germline ends came to 21 bases.

This clonotype was counted ten times or more. V and J are TRBV5-1 and TRBJ2-7; D unclear. The CDR3 covers 16 residues. CDR1 is SGHRS and CDR2 is YFSETQ in the germline V gene. The ends were cut back, 4 bases at V and 0 bases at J, with 17 bases in the middle. CDR3 nucleotides: TGCGCCAGCAGCCCGCCGCCGGCGGCTAGCTCCTACGAGCAGTACTTC. Translating gives CASSPPPAASSYEQYF. Looking up the rest from reference TRBV5-1 and TRBJ2-7 gives the full variable domain: KAGVTQTPRYLIKTRGQQVTLSCSPISGHRSVSWYQQTPGQGLQFLFEYFSETQRNKGNFPGRFSGRQFSNSRSEMNVSTLELGDSALYLCASSPPPAASSYEQYFGPGTRLTVT.

In this sample, this clonotype turned up many times. The chain recombines TRBV6-1 with TRBJ2-5; a possible D gene is TRBD2 (5 bases). The CDR3 extends over 16 amino acids. CDR1 is MNHNS and CDR2 is SASEGT in the germline V gene. V gave up 1 base and J gave up 2 bases, with 14 bases separating them. This CDR3 reads CASSEGVAKGQETQYF. The CDR3 coding sequence is TGTGCCAGCAGTGAAGGGGTAGCGAAGGGTCAAGAGACCCAGTACTTC.

This clonotype was recorded many times. The chain is built from TRBV6-1 and TRBJ1-4, with TRBD1 matching over 8 bases. Germline V lookup: CDR1 MNHNS, CDR2 SASEGT. The length of the CDR3 is 15 residues. The trim removed 7 bases at V and 4 bases at J, leaving 8 bases unmatched. Here the CDR3 reads CASKRTGPLNEKLFF. CDR3 bases: TGTGCCAGCAAGCGGACAGGGCCCCTTAATGAAAAACTGTTTTTT.

The sample holds many counts of this clonotype. CDR3 in amino acids: CASSYSDRVGTEAFF. CDR3 bases: TGTGCCAGCAGTTACTCTGACAGGGTCGGCACTGAAGCTTTCTTT. J is TRBJ1-1 and V is TRBV6-9; 7 bases are a match to TRBD1. Trimming took 3 bases from V and 4 from J; bases not matched to a gene: 8. Germline-derived CDR1 and CDR2 are MNHGY and SVAAGI. This CDR3 is 15 amino acids long.

The V gene is TRBV6-2 or TRBV6-3, the J gene TRBJ1-2, with a possible D match to TRBD1 (5 bases). This CDR3 has 13 residues. Per the germline V gene, CDR1 is MNHEY and CDR2 is SVGEGT. V was clipped by 6 bases and J by 7 bases, with 15 bases between them. CDR3 in amino acids: CASSPGTSTGYTF. The CDR3 nucleotides are TGTGCCAGCAGCCCCGGGACCTCCACTGGCTACACCTTC.

As concerns this clonotype: A much larger clone lies a single base off, so this may be a read error. The chain is built from TRBV12-3 or TRBV12-4 and TRBJ1-5, with no clear D. Trimming took 10 bases from V and 3 from J, leaving 16 bases between them. The CDR3 is made up of 14 amino acids. CDR3 DNA sequence: TGTGCCACCACCCCGTCGGCTCCCAATCAGCCCCAGCATTTT. It yields the protein CATTPSAPNQPQHF.

This clonotype has a count of ten or more. The V gene is TRBV28, the J gene TRBJ1-1; D is uncertain. The V and J ends lost 1 base and 8 bases respectively, with 8 bases between them. Looked up from germline, CDR1 is MDHEN and CDR2 is SYDVKM. The CDR3 loop spans 12 amino acids. CDR3: CASSLLETEAFF. CDR3 DNA: TGTGCCAGCAGTTTATTGGAGACGGAAGCTTTCTTT.

This clonotype has ten or more counts. V is TRBV6-1 and J is TRBJ2-7, with TRBD1 identical over 7 bases. The CDR3 consists of 12 residues. CDR1 is MNHNS and CDR2 is SASEGT in the germline V gene. The trim removed 7 bases at V and 6 bases at J, leaving 6 bases unmatched. CDR3: CASTSTGVEQYF. The CDR3 DNA reads TGTGCCAGCACATCTACAGGGGTCGAGCAGTACTTC.

This clonotype showed up many times. The V and J genes are TRBV3-1 and TRBJ2-2, with 13 nucleotides matching TRBD2. J was trimmed by 8 bases and V by 2 bases; bases with no gene match: 5. In germline, CDR1 is LGHDT, CDR2 YNNKEL (reference sequence). CDR3 length: 16 amino acids. The CDR3, as DNA: TGTGCCAGCAGCCAACCCGGACTAGCGGGAGATGGGGAGCTGTTTTTT. Encoded protein: CASSQPGLAGDGELFF. Complete variable domain (other parts from reference TRBV3-1 and TRBJ2-2): DTAVSQTPKYLVTQMGNDKSIKCEQNLGHDTMYWYKQDSKKFLKIMFSYNNKELIINETVPNRFSPKSPDKAHLNLHINSLELGDSAVYFCASSQPGLAGDGELFFGEGSRLTVL.

Note on this clonotype: It may be a read error: a sequence one base away is much more abundant. The CDR3 carries no conserved terminal phenylalanine or tryptophan, so it likely arises from a read error. V gene TRBV20-1 combines with J gene TRBJ2-1; 10 bases line up with TRBD2. J gave up 4 bases and V 6 bases, and 9 bases lay outside the gene matches. The germline gives CDR1 DFQATT, CDR2 SNEGSKA (reference sequence). The CDR3 spans 15 residues. The CDR3 bases are TGCAGTGCCCGACTAGCGGGCATCTTATACAATGAGCAGTTCTCC. Amino acids: CSARLAGILYNEQFS.

This clonotype has more than one count but fewer than ten. The V gene is TRBV4-1, the J gene TRBJ1-3; no clear D. Germline assignment: CDR1 MGHRA and CDR2 YSYEKL. CDR3 length: 22 amino acids. Trimming removed 1 base from V and 4 bases from J, with 32 bases in between. The CDR3 sequence: CASSQGSLRGGFHHGSGNTIYF. The CDR3 DNA reads as TGCGCCAGCAGCCAAGGATCGCTACGAGGTGGGTTCCACCACGGGAGCGGAAACACCATATATTTT.

This clonotype was observed many times. The chain recombines TRBV19 with TRBJ2-2; D tentatively reads TRBD1 or TRBD2 (6 bases each). CDR3 length equals 14 residues. Germline V gives CDR1 LNHDA, CDR2 SQIVND (reference sequence). The V and J ends lost 6 bases and 3 bases respectively, with 11 bases between them. CDR3 sequence (DNA): TGTGCCAGTAGCAGAAGGGGGGACACCGGGGAGCTGTTTTTT. Protein product: CASSRRGDTGELFF.

This clonotype was seen ten or more times. The CDR3 region is CASSQPAGQVNNEQFF. The CDR3 DNA is TGTGCCAGCAGCCAACCAGCGGGACAGGTGAACAATGAGCAGTTCTTC. The V call is TRBV6-2 or TRBV6-3, the J call TRBJ2-1; perhaps TRBD1 as D (8 bases). V gave up 6 bases and J gave up 5 bases, with 20 bases separating them. From germline, CDR1 is MNHEY and CDR2 SVGEGT. CDR3 size: 16 residues.

The chain recombines TRBV2 with TRBJ1-1; 10 positions match TRBD1. Germline V lookup: CDR1 SNHLY, CDR2 FYNNEI. CDR3 length: 14 residues. V dropped 7 bases and J dropped 1; count of bases not matched to a gene: 3. CDR3 loop: CASKGDRGNTEAFF. The CDR3 DNA follows: TGTGCCAGCAAAGGGGACAGGGGGAACACTGAAGCTTTCTTT.

This clonotype has ten or more counts. The chain recombines TRBV29-1 with TRBJ2-1, with TRBD2 identical over 10 bases. After removal of 7 bases from V and 2 bases from J, the junction contained 8 bases not matched to a gene. Germline V lookup: CDR1 SQVTM, CDR2 ANQGSEA. The CDR3 is made up of 15 amino acids. For the CDR3, the DNA is TGCAGCGGTCGACAAGCGGGAGGGCCCTACAATGAGCAGTTCTTC. As protein: CSGRQAGGPYNEQFF.